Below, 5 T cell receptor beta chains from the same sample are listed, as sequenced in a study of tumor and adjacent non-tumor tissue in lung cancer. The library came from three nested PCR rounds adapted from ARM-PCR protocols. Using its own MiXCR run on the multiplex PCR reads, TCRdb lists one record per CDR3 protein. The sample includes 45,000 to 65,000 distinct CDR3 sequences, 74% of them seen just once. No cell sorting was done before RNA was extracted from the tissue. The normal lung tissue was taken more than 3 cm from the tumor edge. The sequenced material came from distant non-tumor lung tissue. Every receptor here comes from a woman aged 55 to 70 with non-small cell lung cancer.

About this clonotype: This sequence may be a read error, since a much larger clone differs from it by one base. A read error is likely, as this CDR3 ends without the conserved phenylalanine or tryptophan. CDR3: CASSIASGANNEQFI. CDR3 DNA: TGTGCCAGTAGTATCGCTAGCGGGGCGAACAATGAGCAGTTCATC. The rearrangement links TRBV19 to TRBJ2-1; TRBD2 agrees at 9 bases. The CDR3 totals 15 residues. Trimming removed 3 bases from V and 5 bases from J; junction bases left unmatched: 5. The germline CDR1 and CDR2 sequences are LNHDA and SQIVND (reference sequence).

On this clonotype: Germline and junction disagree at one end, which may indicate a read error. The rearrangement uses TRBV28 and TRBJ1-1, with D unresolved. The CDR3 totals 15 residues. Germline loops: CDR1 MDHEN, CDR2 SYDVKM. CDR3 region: CVSRLLHPTYTEAFF. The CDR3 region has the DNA TGTGTCAGCAGATTACTGCATCCTACCTACACTGAAGCTTTCTTT. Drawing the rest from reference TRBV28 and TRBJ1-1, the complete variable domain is DVKVTQSSRYLVKRTGEKVFLECVQDMDHENMFWYRQDPGLGLRLIYFSYDVKMKEKGDIPEGYSVSREKKERFSLILESASTNQTSMYLCVSRLLHPTYTEAFFGQGTRLTVV.

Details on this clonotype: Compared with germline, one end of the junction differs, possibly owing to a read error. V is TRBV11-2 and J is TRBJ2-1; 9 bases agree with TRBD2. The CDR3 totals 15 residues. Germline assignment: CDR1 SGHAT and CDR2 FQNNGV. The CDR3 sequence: CPSSLNTSGGIEQFF. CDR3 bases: TGTCCCAGCAGCTTAAATACCAGCGGGGGGATTGAGCAGTTCTTC.

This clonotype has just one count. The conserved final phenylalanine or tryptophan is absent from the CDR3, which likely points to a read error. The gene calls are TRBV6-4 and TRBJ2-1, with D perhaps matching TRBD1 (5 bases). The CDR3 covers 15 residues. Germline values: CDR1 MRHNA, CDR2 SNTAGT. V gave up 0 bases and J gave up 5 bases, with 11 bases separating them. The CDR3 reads CASSDSIGVHNEQFL. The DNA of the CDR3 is TGTGCCAGCAGTGACTCAATAGGGGTGCACAATGAGCAGTTCTTA.

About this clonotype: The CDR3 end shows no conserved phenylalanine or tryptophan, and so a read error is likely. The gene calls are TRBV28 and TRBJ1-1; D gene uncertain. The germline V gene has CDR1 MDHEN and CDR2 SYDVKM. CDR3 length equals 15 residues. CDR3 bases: TGTGTCAACAGTTTATTGCCTCCTACTTACACTGAAGCTTTCCTT. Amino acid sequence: CVNSLLPPTYTEAFL.